These T cell receptor beta chains were read from a single sample in a study of T cells in Graves' hyperthyroidism and ophthalmopathy. TCRdb reprocessed the multiplex PCR reads via MiXCR and lists one record per CDR3 protein. The sample carries under 550,000 distinct CDR3 sequences, just under 20% recorded once. Sequencing input: blood. The receptors come from a man aged 35 to 55 with Graves' ophthalmopathy. Both conserved end residues are part of each CDR3. D genes are given only for firm matches. Clone size appears in some rows only: once, few, many, or a class for an expanded clone.

.	.	TRBV7-9	TRBJ2-1	TGTGCCAGCAGCTTAACAGGGACTTTCCCTTACAATGAGCAGTTCTTC	CASSLTGTFPYNEQFF
many	.	TRBV6-1	TRBJ2-5	TGTGCCAGCAGAGACATCGAGACCCAGTACTTC	CASRDIETQYF
.	.	TRBV20-1	TRBJ2-7	TGCAGTGCTAGAGGGGGCTATTACGAGCAGTACTTC	CSARGGYYEQYF
.	.	TRBV4-3	TRBJ1-4	TGCGCCAGCAGCCAAGAGGGGGGACAATTTAATGAAAAACTGTTTTTT	CASSQEGGQFNEKLFF
many	.	TRBV30	TRBJ2-5	TGTGCCTGGAGTAGGGAAGGGGAGACCCAGTACTTC	CAWSREGETQYF
few	.	TRBV19	TRBJ2-2	TGTGCCTCCCGGCAGGGGACCGTGACCGGGGAGCTGTTTTTT	CASRQGTVTGELFF
.	TRBD1	TRBV14	TRBJ1-1	TGTGCCAGCAGCCCTTTGCAGACAGGGGTCGAAGCTTTCTTT	CASSPLQTGVEAFF
.	.	TRBV30	TRBJ1-3	TGTGCCTGGAATGGGGACGTCTCTGGAAACACCATATATTTT	CAWNGDVSGNTIYF
few	.	TRBV10-3	TRBJ2-1	TGTGCCATCAGTGAGTCGGGGTTGGGGCGAGGAGGGAATGAGCAGTTCTTC	CAISESGLGRGGNEQFF
many	.	TRBV27	TRBJ2-1	TGTGCCAGCAGTTTAAATGGACGAGGGGTGGGAATAAATGAGCAGTTCTTC	CASSLNGRGVGINEQFF
few	.	TRBV11-3	TRBJ2-1	TGTGCCAGCAGCTCGCGGACTACCAACTCCTACAATGAGCAGTTCTTC	CASSSRTTNSYNEQFF
.	.	TRBV10-3	TRBJ2-3	TGTGCCATCAAGAGACTAGAGGGGGAAAGGACGCAGTATTTT	CAIKRLEGERTQYF
.	.	TRBV24-1	TRBJ1-5	TGTGCCACCAGTAGGTCGTTGACAAATCAGCCCCAGCATTTT	CATSRSLTNQPQHF
many	TRBD2	TRBV27	TRBJ2-7	TGTGCCAGCAGTTTCGTGGGCGGGGGCTACGAGCAGTACTTC	CASSFVGGGYEQYF
.	TRBD1	TRBV29-1	TRBJ1-4	TGCAGCGTTGCGGGGACAGACGGAACTAATGAAAAACTGTTTTTT	CSVAGTDGTNEKLFF
.	TRBD1	TRBV12-3/TRBV12-4	TRBJ1-5	TGTGCCAGCAGTTTTCAGGAGGGACAGATCAATCAGCCCCAGCATTTT	CASSFQEGQINQPQHF
.	TRBD1	TRBV19	TRBJ2-3	TGTGCCAGTAGTATACAGGGGGCGAACACAGATACGCAGTATTTT	CASSIQGANTDTQYF
.	.	TRBV5-1	TRBJ1-1	TGCGCCAGCAGCTTGATGGGTATAGGGGGGCGAAGGGGTGAGAACACTGAAGCTTTCTTT	CASSLMGIGGRRGENTEAFF
many	.	TRBV20-1	TRBJ2-3	TGCAGTGCTAAATTACCGGGACTGCGCACAGATACGCAGTATTTT	CSAKLPGLRTDTQYF
.	TRBD2	TRBV20-1	TRBJ2-3	TGCAGTGCTAGAGCGGAGCGGGGGAAGGGCACGCAGTATTTT	CSARAERGKGTQYF
many	.	TRBV29-1	TRBJ1-1	TGCAGCGTTGGGCAGATGAACACTGAAGCTTTCTTT	CSVGQMNTEAFF
.	.	TRBV12-3/TRBV12-4	TRBJ2-3	TGTGCCAGCGTCCCCTACGGCACAGATACGCAGTATTTT	CASVPYGTDTQYF
.	TRBD1	TRBV12-3/TRBV12-4	TRBJ1-3	TGTGCCAGCAGTCGGACAGGGAGTGGAAACACCATATATTTT	CASSRTGSGNTIYF
.	.	TRBV20-1	TRBJ2-5	TGCAGTGCGGACCGGACCACTAAAGAGACCCAGTACTTC	CSADRTTKETQYF
.	.	TRBV6-1	TRBJ1-1	TGTGCCAGCAGTGAAATCCTTAGACAGGCGAACACTGAAGCTTTCTTT	CASSEILRQANTEAFF
.	.	TRBV5-1	TRBJ2-5	TGCGCCAGCAGCACGGGTGGGGGCTCAGAGACCCAGTACTTC	CASSTGGGSETQYF
many	TRBD1	TRBV7-8	TRBJ1-2	TGTGCCAGCAGCCCCACTGGGACAGGGGGCTATGGCTACACCTTC	CASSPTGTGGYGYTF
many	TRBD2	TRBV12-3/TRBV12-4	TRBJ2-1	TGTGCCAGCAGCCCCCGACTAGCCTTAGCGGGGGTCAATGAGCAGTTCTTC	CASSPRLALAGVNEQFF
few	.	TRBV12-3/TRBV12-4	TRBJ2-7	TGTGCCAGCAGGGGGGCGGCCTACGAGCAGTACTTC	CASRGAAYEQYF